Listed here are 14 T cell receptor beta chains from one sample, sequenced in a study of T cells after yellow fever vaccination. TCRdb used MiXCR to reprocess the 5' RACE reads, holding one entry per CDR3 protein. The data show roughly 500,000 distinct CDR3 sequences, roughly 19% seen once. Specimen: PBMCs, collected 15 days after the yellow fever booster vaccination. Receptors originate from a man between 25 and 39 years old who received the YFV17D yellow fever vaccine.

This clonotype was seen a few times. The CDR3: CSARATSGTLITDTQYF. CDR3 nucleotides: TGCAGTGCTAGAGCGACTAGCGGGACGTTGATCACAGATACGCAGTATTTT. The chain joins TRBV20-1 to TRBJ2-3; TRBD2 matches at 11 bases. The germline V gene encodes CDR1 DFQATT and CDR2 SNEGSKA (reference sequence). V dropped 1 base and J dropped 2; count of bases not matched to a gene: 8. The CDR3 is 17 amino acids.

CDR3 bases: TGTGCCAGCAGCGTAGGGACAGGAGGGTGGAACACTGAAGCTTTCTTT. Translated: CASSVGTGGWNTEAFF. The chain employs TRBV9 and TRBJ1-1, with TRBD1 identical over 7 bases. The V gene's germline CDR1 is SGDLS and CDR2 YYNGEE. CDR3 size: 16 residues. V gave up 0 bases and J gave up 1 base; unmatched junction bases: 6.

The table lists this clonotype with a few counts. This chain connects TRBV2 to TRBJ2-5, with 7 bases fitting TRBD1. CDR1 is SNHLY and CDR2 is FYNNEI in the germline V gene. This CDR3 has 13 amino acids. V lost 7 bases and J lost 1; bases outside the gene matches: 3. The CDR3 DNA reads TGTGCCAGCACCAGGGACAGCCAAGAGACCCAGTACTTC. It is translated as CASTRDSQETQYF.

This clonotype was seen a few times. The rearrangement joins TRBV7-2 to TRBJ2-7, with TRBD1 matching over 7 bases. The CDR3 is made up of 15 amino acids. Germline CDR1 and CDR2: SGHTA and FQGNSA. The V segment lost 2 bases and the J segment 4 bases; nucleotides outside the gene matches: 8. The CDR3 DNA reads as TGTGCCAGCAGCTTATTGGGACAGCATCCGTACGAGCAGTACTTC. Translation: CASSLLGQHPYEQYF.

This chain links TRBV28 with TRBJ2-7, with D perhaps TRBD2 (6 bases). Per germline, CDR1 MDHEN and CDR2 SYDVKM. Trimming cost V 5 bases and J 3 bases, with 14 bases left between them. There are 14 residues in the CDR3. The CDR3 spells CASSPPETSYEQYF. The CDR3 nucleotides are TGTGCCAGCAGTCCCCCCGAGACTAGCTACGAGCAGTACTTC.

This clonotype was detected once. This sequence joins TRBV6-2 or TRBV6-3 and TRBJ2-5; no clear D. The CDR3 has 14 amino acids. Germline-derived CDR1 and CDR2 are MNHEY and SVGEGT. Trimming took 0 bases from V and 1 from J, leaving 6 bases between them. Written as DNA, the CDR3 is TGTGCCAGCAGTTACTCTCTCGGCCAAGAGACCCAGTACTTC. Its translation: CASSYSLGQETQYF.

This clonotype occurred a few times. V gene TRBV20-1 combines with J gene TRBJ2-1; D is unresolved. CDR3 length: 14 residues. The germline gives CDR1 DFQATT, CDR2 SNEGSKA (reference sequence). The V gene lost 0 bases and the J gene lost 0 bases, with 6 bases spanning the gap. The CDR3: CSAREKGSYNEQFF. CDR3 sequence (DNA): TGCAGTGCTAGAGAAAAAGGCTCCTACAATGAGCAGTTCTTC.

In DNA form, the CDR3 reads TGTGCCAGCAGGAGACTCGGGAGAGGAGCGGGATCCAACACCGGGGAGCTGTTTTTT. It specifies CASRRLGRGAGSNTGELFF. The rearrangement links TRBV6-4 to TRBJ2-2, with 7 nucleotides matching TRBD2. The V gene's germline CDR1 is MRHNA and CDR2 SNTAGT. The V and J ends lost 6 bases and 2 bases, in that order; junction bases with no gene match: 18. The CDR3 sequence is 19 residues long.

This chain links TRBV7-3 with TRBJ2-3; 8 bases agree with TRBD2. Losses at the gene ends were 3 bases for V and 3 bases for J; bases not matched to a gene: 5. Germline V gene data show CDR1 as SGHTA and CDR2 as FQGTGA. The CDR3 is 15 residues long. The CDR3 nucleotides read TGTGCCAGCAGCTTCGTACCGGGAGGGACAGATACGCAGTATTTT. Amino acids: CASSFVPGGTDTQYF.

The rearrangement links TRBV12-3 or TRBV12-4 to TRBJ1-2; 12 bases map to TRBD1. V shed 5 bases and J 7 bases; nucleotides not matched to a gene: 5. CDR3 length: 14 amino acids. In DNA form, the CDR3 reads TGTGCCAGCAGTCTGGGACAGGGGGCGGTTGGCTACACCTTC. It translates to CASSLGQGAVGYTF.

Of note for this clonotype: Compared with germline, one end of the junction differs, possibly owing to a read error. The chain recombines TRBV12-3 or TRBV12-4 with TRBJ2-5; either TRBD1 or TRBD2 may fit D (5 bases each). The length of the CDR3 is 16 residues. CDR3 coding DNA: TGTGTCAGCAGTTTATCGGGGCTCGCGTACCAAGAGACCCAGTACTTC. It translates to CVSSLSGLAYQETQYF.

The rearrangement joins TRBV7-9 to TRBJ2-1; 9 nucleotides agree with TRBD1. CDR3 size: 14 residues. The V gene's germline CDR1 is SEHNR and CDR2 FQNEAQ (reference sequence). Germline trimming cut 6 bases from V and 9 bases from J; bases unmatched to any gene: 9. Here the CDR3 reads CASRPRDRVGEQFF. CDR3 DNA: TGTGCCAGCAGACCGCGGGACAGGGTCGGTGAGCAGTTCTTC.

The rearrangement uses TRBV10-3 and TRBJ2-1; D is possibly TRBD2 (6 bases). The CDR3 length is 12 residues. V shed 5 bases and J shed 8 bases, with 10 bases lying between them. CDR1 and CDR2 (germline): ENHRY, SYGVKD. The CDR3 DNA reads TGTGCCATCAGTTTCCGCGGGGATGAGCAGTTCTTC. Translating it yields CAISFRGDEQFF.

The gene calls are TRBV6-5 and TRBJ2-3; 7 bases map to TRBD2. The germline V gene encodes CDR1 MNHEY and CDR2 SVGAGI. Trimming removed 0 bases from V and 1 base from J; junction bases left unmatched: 10. The CDR3 is 18 amino acids. As DNA, the CDR3 is TGTGCCAGCAGTTACTCCTCTAGCGGAAATTATCGCACAGATACGCAGTATTTT. Its protein product is CASSYSSSGNYRTDTQYF.